The 4 T cell receptor beta chains in this list originate from one sample, sequenced in a study of beta chain features in type 1 diabetes. Reverse transcription of all isolated RNA meant that expressed TCRB transcripts were sequenced. Clones were read by immunoSEQ multiplex PCR, and TCRdb kept only the in-frame ones, dropping some. The sample lists under 350,000 clones, roughly 8% occurring once. Source material: central memory CD4+ T cells from blood. Receptors originate from a woman between 18 and 30 years old in good health.

V and J are TRBV7-8 and TRBJ2-5, with TRBD1 identical over 10 bases. This CDR3 has 14 residues. Germline CDR1 and CDR2: SGHVS and FQNEAQ. Trimming cost V 4 bases and J 5 bases; bases outside gene matches: 4. The DNA for the CDR3 is TGTGCCAGCAGCTCGGGACAGGGGCGGGAGACCCAGTACTTC. This translates into CASSSGQGRETQYF.

This clone was seen ten or more times. The chain recombines TRBV9 with TRBJ2-1, with 8 bases identical to TRBD2. V dropped 0 bases and J dropped 8; count of bases not matched to a gene: 7. Per germline, CDR1 SGDLS and CDR2 YYNGEE. The CDR3 consists of 15 residues. The CDR3 sequence is CASSVATGGPYEQFF. Here the CDR3 DNA reads TGTGCCAGCAGCGTAGCAACGGGGGGGCCGTATGAGCAGTTCTTC.

This sequence joins TRBV5-6 and TRBJ2-7; possibly TRBD1 or TRBD2 for D (6 bases each). The CDR3 runs to 16 residues. CDR1 is SGHDT and CDR2 is YYEEEE in the germline V gene. V was pared by 1 base and J by 3 bases, with 17 bases between. The CDR3 protein is CASSLIGGSTLYEQYV. DNA for the CDR3: TGTGCCAGCAGCTTGATAGGGGGGTCTACCCTCTACGAGCAGTACGTC.

The gene calls are TRBV11-3 and TRBJ2-2, with no clear D. From germline, CDR1 is SGHNT and CDR2 YENEEA. The V and J ends lost 2 bases and 6 bases respectively, with 1 base between them. The CDR3 runs 11 residues. The CDR3 reads CASSLSGELFF. The CDR3 DNA reads as TGTGCCAGCAGCTTATCCGGGGAGCTGTTTTTT.